The 29 T cell receptor beta chains below come from one sample, sequenced in a study of control samples from healthy donors and cancer patients. Generated by immunoSEQ multiplex PCR, the TCRdb table keeps only in-frame clones and is missing some. The sample has around 70,000 clones; 83% are singletons. The specimen sequenced was blood. The origin of the receptors is a man aged 55 to 70 in good health.

This clone has more than one count but fewer than ten. This chain links TRBV2 with TRBJ1-2; the match to TRBD1 covers 8 bases. V was pared by 10 bases and J by 7 bases, with 11 bases of the junction left unmatched. Germline values: CDR1 SNHLY, CDR2 FYNNEI. The CDR3 runs 13 residues. The CDR3 DNA sequence: TGTGCCACCACCCGTCAGGGGGCGTCTGGCTACACCTTC. Amino acid sequence: CATTRQGASGYTF.

J is TRBJ2-1 and V is TRBV28; D possibly corresponds to TRBD1 (5 bases). The V end was cut by 6 bases, the J end by 0 bases, with 15 bases between. The CDR3 has 16 residues. Germline V gene data show CDR1 as MDHEN and CDR2 as SYDVKM. CDR3 in DNA: TGTGCCAGCAGGACATTACAGGCAAGCTCCTACAATGAGCAGTTCTTC. Translation: CASRTLQASSYNEQFF.

V and J are TRBV5-4 and TRBJ2-3; 8 bases align to TRBD1. Germline V gene lookup returns CDR1 SGHNT and CDR2 YYREEE (reference sequence). The trim removed 4 bases at V and 4 bases at J, leaving 11 bases unmatched. The CDR3 covers 16 residues. The CDR3 reads CASSKQDRVGPDTQYF. The CDR3 DNA reads as TGTGCCAGCAGCAAACAGGACAGGGTGGGACCAGATACGCAGTATTTT. The full variable domain, in which reference TRBV5-4 and TRBJ2-3 provide the parts outside the CDR3, is ETGVTQSPTHLIKTRGQQVTLRCSSQSGHNTVSWYQQALGQGPQFIFQYYREEENGRGNFPPRFSGLQFPNYSSELNVNALELDDSALYLCASSKQDRVGPDTQYFGPGTRLTVL.

The chain is built from TRBV9 and TRBJ1-2, with a tentative D call TRBD1 (5 bases). V was shortened by 1 base and J by 2 bases, with 12 bases between the two germline ends. Germline assignment: CDR1 SGDLS and CDR2 YYNGEE. CDR3 length: 15 residues. CDR3 residues: CASSVTGWGNYGYTF. Written as DNA, the CDR3 is TGTGCCAGCAGCGTAACAGGCTGGGGGAACTATGGCTACACCTTC. The full variable domain, with the rest looked up from reference TRBV9 and TRBJ1-2, is DSGVTQTPKHLITATGQRVTLRCSPRSGDLSVYWYQQSLDQGLQFLIQYYNGEERAKGNILERFSAQQFPDLHSELNLSSLELGDSALYFCASSVTGWGNYGYTFGSGTRLTVV.

This chain connects TRBV2 to TRBJ2-7, with TRBD2 matching over 8 bases. This CDR3 comprises 15 residues. The germline V gene has CDR1 SNHLY and CDR2 FYNNEI. V trimming: 2 bases; J trimming: 6 bases; junction bases outside the gene matches: 9. CDR3 DNA: TGTGCCAGCAGTGAAAGAGGGACTAGTTGGGTCGAGCAGTACTTC. This codes for CASSERGTSWVEQYF.

The rearrangement links TRBV19 to TRBJ1-1; TRBD1 matches at 8 bases. CDR3 length: 17 residues. Germline assignment: CDR1 LNHDA and CDR2 SQIVND (reference sequence). After removal of 3 bases from V and 0 bases from J, the junction contained 9 bases not matched to a gene. This chain's CDR3 is CASSIHWTGHMNTEAFF. CDR3 nucleotides: TGTGCCAGTAGTATCCACTGGACAGGGCACATGAACACTGAAGCTTTCTTT.

This clone occurred once. V and J are TRBV4-1 and TRBJ2-2; a possible D gene is TRBD2 (5 bases). The length of the CDR3 is 16 residues. Trimming took 4 bases from V and 2 from J, leaving 14 bases between them. Germline CDR1 MGHRA, CDR2 YSYEKL. CDR3 nucleotides: TGCGCCAGCAGCCTTTCATACCGGGGTAACACCGGGGAGCTGTTTTTT. The encoded protein is CASSLSYRGNTGELFF.

The J gene is TRBJ2-7, the V gene TRBV18; TRBD1 agrees at 11 bases. V lost 4 bases, J lost 5 bases, and 4 bases stayed unmatched. CDR1 and CDR2 (germline): KGHSH, LQKENI. The CDR3 runs 14 residues. CDR3 sequence (DNA): TGTGCCAGCTCACAAAGGACAGGGGGCGACGAGCAGTACTTC. This translates into CASSQRTGGDEQYF.

In regard to this clone: At one of its ends the junction is not consistent with the germline gene, which may arise from a read error. The V and J genes are TRBV12-3 or TRBV12-4 and TRBJ2-4; 9 bases match TRBD2. CDR3 size: 13 residues. CDR3 bases: TGTGCCAGCAGTTTGGGGCTAGCGGGATCCCTGCACTTC. This encodes CASSLGLAGSLHF.

The chain carries TRBV29-1 and TRBJ2-7; possible D gene TRBD1, 6 bases. Germline CDR1 SQVTM, CDR2 ANQGSEA. V was clipped by 7 bases and J by 3 bases, with 10 bases between them. The CDR3 extends over 11 amino acids. The CDR3 loop reads CSAADSYEQYF. The CDR3, as DNA: TGCAGCGCTGCGGACAGCTACGAGCAGTACTTC.

The rearrangement uses TRBV6-6 and TRBJ1-3; D is uncertain. Germline V gives CDR1 MNHNY, CDR2 SVGAGI (reference sequence). The CDR3 spans 17 residues. Trimming pared 5 bases from V and 0 bases from J, leaving 17 bases between. The CDR3 sequence is CASSPLQKITSGNTIYF. The CDR3 nucleotides read TGTGCCAGCAGTCCCCTACAGAAAATTACCTCTGGAAACACCATATATTTT.

This chain joins TRBV10-3 and TRBJ2-1, with a weak D call TRBD1 (7 bases). Germline V gene sequence: CDR1 ENHRY, CDR2 SYGVKD. V gave up 3 bases and J gave up 5 bases, with 11 bases separating them. This CDR3 comprises 14 residues. The CDR3 nucleotides are TGTGCCATCAGTGACCAGGGGGGAAACAATGAGCAGTTCTTC. Residues: CAISDQGGNNEQFF.

The chain couples TRBV5-1 to TRBJ1-6; 8 bases are shared with TRBD1. Germline loops: CDR1 SGHRS, CDR2 YFSETQ. J gave up 5 bases and V 6 bases, and 7 bases lay outside the gene matches. CDR3 length equals 15 residues. The CDR3 spells CASMGGQGNNSPLHF. The CDR3 DNA reads TGCGCCAGCATGGGTGGACAGGGTAATAATTCACCCCTCCACTTT.

V is TRBV3-1 (or the pseudogene TRBV3-2) and J is TRBJ1-3, with TRBD1 as a possible D gene (5 bases). Trimming shortened V by 4 bases and J by 2 bases, and 15 bases separated the two germline ends. The germline gives CDR1 LGHDT, CDR2 YNNKEL (reference sequence). The CDR3 has 16 residues. The CDR3 protein is CASSPRAGGAGNTIYF. The DNA of the CDR3 is TGTGCCAGCAGCCCCCGTGCTGGGGGGGCTGGAAACACCATATATTTT.

This clone was observed a few times. The gene calls are TRBV3-1 (or the pseudogene TRBV3-2) and TRBJ2-2; D remains unclear. V dropped 8 bases and J dropped 4 bases, with 5 bases sitting between them. The CDR3 contains 11 residues. Germline V gene lookup returns CDR1 LGHDT and CDR2 YNNKEL (reference sequence). The CDR3 spells CASWSTGELFF. The CDR3 DNA follows: TGTGCCAGCTGGAGCACCGGGGAGCTGTTTTTT.

A few counts support this clone. A read error may account for a junction end that differs from germline. This chain links TRBV19 with TRBJ1-1, with a weak D call TRBD1 (6 bases). This CDR3 is 14 amino acids long. Germline CDR1 LNHDA, CDR2 SQIVND (reference sequence). CDR3 region: CASSVERGTTEAFF. The CDR3 DNA reads TGTGCCAGTAGTGTAGAAAGGGGGACCACTGAAGCTTTCTTT.

This sequence joins TRBV4-1 and TRBJ2-1, with 7 positions matching TRBD1. Losses at the gene ends were 1 base for V and 2 bases for J; bases not matched to a gene: 5. The CDR3 runs to 16 residues. Germline V CDR1 and CDR2: MGHRA, YSYEKL. The CDR3 DNA reads as TGCGCCAGCAGCCAAGCCTCGACAGGGCCCTACAATGAGCAGTTCTTC. This translates into CASSQASTGPYNEQFF.

The chain carries TRBV5-1 and TRBJ2-1, with unresolved D. This CDR3 spans 13 amino acids. Trimming took 9 bases from V and 5 from J, leaving 15 bases between them. Germline assignment: CDR1 SGHRS and CDR2 YFSETQ. The CDR3 sequence is CATKSQWDNEQFF. The CDR3 DNA reads as TGCGCCACCAAAAGTCAGTGGGACAATGAGCAGTTCTTC.

CDR3 sequence reads: CASSLGTNEQFF. CDR3 bases: TGTGCCAGCAGCTTAGGGACCAATGAGCAGTTCTTC. The chain joins TRBV7-2 to TRBJ2-1; D uncertain. Germline CDR1 and CDR2: SGHTA and FQGNSA. CDR3 length: 12 amino acids. The V and J ends lost 1 base and 6 bases respectively, with 4 bases between them.

The rearrangement joins TRBV5-1 to TRBJ2-1; D gene ambiguous. Trimming removed 1 base at V and 4 bases at J, with 9 bases between. The CDR3 is made up of 14 amino acids. Germline values: CDR1 SGHRS, CDR2 YFSETQ. As DNA, the CDR3 is TGCGCCAGCAGCTTGAATCCATCTTACAATGAGCAGTTCTTC. This translates into CASSLNPSYNEQFF.

The CDR3: CASSQDMGAPLHF. The DNA for the CDR3 is TGTGCCAGCAGCCAAGACATGGGTGCACCCCTCCACTTT. The rearrangement uses TRBV14 and TRBJ1-6; no reliable D call. Trimming cost V 0 bases and J 11 bases, with 8 bases left between them. The CDR3 has 13 residues. The V gene's germline CDR1 is SGHDN and CDR2 FVKESK.

The gene calls are TRBV6-5 and TRBJ2-5; 7 nucleotides match TRBD2. CDR1 is MNHEY and CDR2 is SVGAGI in the germline V gene. V dropped 8 bases and J dropped 4; count of bases not matched to a gene: 7. The CDR3 spans 13 residues. In nucleotides, the CDR3 is TGTGCCAGCCGCGGTAGCGGGCGAGAGACCCAGTACTTC. Protein sequence: CASRGSGRETQYF.

The chain is built from TRBV9 and TRBJ2-7, with D unresolved. The germline V gene has CDR1 SGDLS and CDR2 YYNGEE. CDR3 length: 12 amino acids. Trimming pared 0 bases from V and 7 bases from J, leaving 8 bases between. The CDR3 nucleotides are TGTGCCAGCAGCGTAGTGTCAGAAGAGCAGTACTTC. Translation: CASSVVSEEQYF.

The chain recombines TRBV6-5 with TRBJ2-1; tentative D call: TRBD2 (6 bases). Germline-derived CDR1 and CDR2 are MNHEY and SVGAGI. The CDR3 sequence is 14 residues long. V lost 6 bases and J 0 bases, leaving 9 bases between the germline ends. The CDR3 DNA is TGTGCCAGCAGAGCGGGCGCCTCCTACAATGAGCAGTTCTTC. This encodes CASRAGASYNEQFF.

The chain employs TRBV27 and TRBJ2-5; D remains unclear. V was cut by 6 bases and J by 4 bases, with 15 bases left in between. From germline, CDR1 is MNHEY and CDR2 SMNVEV (reference sequence). The CDR3 sequence is 14 residues long. The CDR3 DNA reads TGTGCCAGCAGCTCAGGTAGAGGTGGAGAGACCCAGTACTTC. This sequence encodes CASSSGRGGETQYF.

The chain has TRBV19 and TRBJ2-3; 10 bases map to TRBD1. V lost 5 bases and J lost 1; bases outside the gene matches: 12. Per germline, CDR1 LNHDA and CDR2 SQIVND (reference sequence). CDR3 length: 18 amino acids. The CDR3 sequence is CASSSRDRGPVGTDTQYF. CDR3 bases: TGTGCCAGTAGTTCCCGGGACAGGGGTCCCGTAGGCACAGATACGCAGTATTTT.

V gene TRBV7-2 combines with J gene TRBJ2-1; D remains ambiguous. V lost 5 bases, J lost 15 bases, and 20 bases lay in between. The CDR3 length is 13 residues. Per germline, CDR1 SGHTA and CDR2 FQGNSA. CDR3 bases: TGTGCCAGCAGCCCCCAGGACCGGGCCCCTCCGTTCTTC. Protein sequence: CASSPQDRAPPFF.

The chain carries TRBV11-2 and TRBJ2-7; TRBD1 aligns across 8 bases. Germline V CDR1 and CDR2: SGHAT, FQNNGV. CDR3 length equals 17 residues. With 2 bases clipped from V and 7 bases from J, the junction kept 16 bases outside the gene matches. CDR3 in DNA: TGTGCCAGCAGCTTAAGGGAAGGACAGGGTGCCATGCGGGAGCAGTACTTC. Its protein is CASSLREGQGAMREQYF. Together with reference TRBV11-2 and TRBJ2-7, the CDR3 gives the full variable domain: EAGVAQSPRYKIIEKRQSVAFWCNPISGHATLYWYQQILGQGPKLLIQFQNNGVVDDSQLPKDRFSAERLKGVDSTLKIQPAKLEDSAVYLCASSLREGQGAMREQYFGPGTRLTVT.

The chain links TRBV24-1 to TRBJ2-1, with a tentative D call TRBD2 (5 bases). Germline CDR1 is KGHDR and CDR2 is SFDVKD. The CDR3 length is 13 residues. V was trimmed by 5 bases and J by 8 bases, leaving 12 bases between them. The CDR3 DNA reads as TGTGCCACCAGTGGCAAAACTAGAGATGAGCAGTTCTTC. Its protein is CATSGKTRDEQFF.